The T cell receptor (beta chain) described here comes from a study of control samples from healthy donors and cancer patients. Concerning this clone itself: Other DNA sequences in this specimen translate into the identical CDR3.

Method: immunoSEQ multiplex PCR; TCRdb's copy keeps in-frame clones and lacks some. The table has about 100,000 clones, approximately 84% seen once; the top ten hold over 15%. The germline CDR1 and CDR2 sequences are MNHEY and SMNVEV (reference sequence). V was pared by 6 bases and J by 1 base, with 13 bases between. CDR3 length equals 15 residues. Source material: blood. This chain joins TRBV27 and TRBJ2-1, with D possibly called TRBD1 or TRBD2 (6 bases each). This clonotype was obtained from a woman aged 45-65 years in good health. The DNA for the CDR3 is TGTGCCAGCAGGGTGACTAGGGGGTCCTACAATGAGCAGTTCTTC. Residues: CASRVTRGSYNEQFF.